The present TCR beta chain was sequenced within a study of human thymus T cells (dated by TCRdb to about 2020). With regard to the full study: TCR alpha and beta repertoires from roughly eight infant thymus samples and a few related peripheral blood samples were characterized in the study. The infant donors were roughly 7 to 244 days old, and the cohort included roughly six males and two females.

Thymus tissue was collected as surgical resects that were removed during corrective cardiac surgery. Donors were immunologically healthy infants undergoing open corrective cardiac surgery for congenital heart defects in Finland. Thymocytes were mechanically released from the tissue and were stored as pellets of about 10-30 million cells at -70 degrees C. A QIAsymphony instrument was used to extract genomic DNA from the frozen cell pellets. The germline V gene supplies CDR1 SGHRS and CDR2 YFSETQ. Trimming costs V 1 base and J 4 bases, and their ends lie 24 bases apart. Measured from the cysteine to the phenylalanine, the CDR3 is 18 residues long. Solely the CDR3 DNA is kept, with 54 bases framed from the first base. The immunoSEQ multiplex PCR assay was used to amplify the TCRB and TCRAD loci from a standardized amount of quality-controlled genomic DNA. Amplicons spanned the V(D)J region at a length sufficient to cover the CDR3 and identify V and J genes. The commercial immunoSEQ service was used to sequence amplicons on an Illumina platform. The authors' pipeline ran thus. Corrections for primer bias and sequencing errors followed previously described methods, while TCRAD and TCRB definitions were based on the IMGT database. immunoSEQ Analyzer 3.0 and VDJTools were used for repertoire analysis, which covered basic statistics, V/J segment usage, diversity estimates, rarefaction and pairwise overlap. Diversity was estimated with Chao1, ChaoE, Efron-Thisted, Shannon and inverse Simpson indices, and also on datasets down-sampled to the smallest sample. Repertoire overlap used strict matching of CDR3 nucleotide sequence, V gene and J gene, with Jaccard-based multidimensional scaling clustering. Held by TCRdb, this immuneACCESS table contains in-frame sequences only and omits some clones. Under half of the omission traces to an unresolved V gene where checked; the cause of the rest is unknown. That table furnishes V, J and clone size, whereas the DNA furnished D and trimming. For this sample the table gives fewer than 85,000 clones, of which 95% were detected only once. The leading ten clones occupy 0.03% to 0.035% of the sample.

Regarding this clone: The antigen this receptor binds is unknown. Base qualities were left out, and no much larger clone turns up one base away.

Summary of the overall study and its limitations: V and J gene segment usage appeared biased in both thymic and peripheral blood repertoires. On average, thymus samples yielded 650,000 to 1,000,000 unique TCRB clonotypes, whereas blood samples yielded approximately 84,000. Highly overlapping thymic TCR repertoires among unrelated individuals were reported in the related research.

Recombination connected TRBV5-1 to TRBJ2-7; TRBD1 is a possible D gene, resting on 7 matching bases. Sequencing input: thymus tissue. This sequence originates from a girl under three years old with a congenital heart defect but otherwise immunologically healthy. The DNA sequence is given as TGCGCCAGCAGCTTGACTAATTTCAGGGGGGAGTTTACGTACGAGCAGTACTTC. Its product reads: CASSLTNFRGEFTYEQYF.